These 3 T cell receptor beta chains share one sample of origin, sequenced in a study of T-cell memory formation after mild COVID-19. TCRdb ran MiXCR on the 5' RACE reads and lists one entry per CDR3 protein. The sample records about 140,000 distinct CDR3 sequences, about 6% being singletons. Sequencing was carried out using PBMCs or a T cell subset sorted from them (not recorded which). These receptors were taken from an adult woman who had mild COVID-19 (a few samples of this study predate the infection). Cell type and time point are not known.

The V and J genes are TRBV12-3 or TRBV12-4 and TRBJ2-2; weak D call: TRBD1 (5 bases). The length of the CDR3 is 14 residues. Trimming took 6 bases from V and 1 from J, leaving 9 bases between them. In DNA, the CDR3 is TGTGCCAGCAGCTGGACAAGGAACACCGGGGAGCTGTTTTTT. It yields the protein CASSWTRNTGELFF.

This clonotype was counted ten times or more. The chain joins TRBV20-1 to TRBJ2-2; D is ambiguous. There are 13 residues in the CDR3. In germline, CDR1 is DFQATT, CDR2 SNEGSKA (reference sequence). The CDR3 bases are TGCAGCGCCATCGTAGCGAACACCGGGGAGCTGTTTTTT. It encodes CSAIVANTGELFF.

The chain links TRBV7-3 to TRBJ2-3; D is unclear. This CDR3 comprises 13 residues. The germline V gene encodes CDR1 SGHTA and CDR2 FQGTGA. Trimming stripped 6 bases from V and 6 bases from J, with 13 bases between. CDR3 amino acids: CASSGLEYDTQYF. CDR3 bases: TGTGCCAGCAGTGGGCTAGAGTATGATACGCAGTATTTT.